This T cell receptor (beta chain) was captured by sequencing in a study of blood T cell repertoires in COVID-19. Study in general: Samples taken during acute and convalescent COVID-19 were collected in the United States, Italy and Spain.

The assay was immunoSEQ multiplex PCR, and TCRdb's table has in-frame clones only and misses some. Here the sample spans around 130,000 clones, roughly 81% being singletons. Remarks on this clone: At one end the junction does not follow the germline gene, possibly because of a read error.

This CDR3 spans 15 amino acids. Germline V gene sequence: CDR1 SSHAT, CDR2 FNYEAQ (reference sequence). This receptor was obtained from a woman between 50 and 59 years old with acute COVID-19. The V call is TRBV7-7, the J call TRBJ2-2; a weak D match, TRBD2 (5 bases). Material: PBMCs or T cells enriched from blood (not recorded which). The CDR3 loop reads CASSFGGSNTGELFF. In DNA form, the CDR3 reads TGTGCTAGCAGCTTCGGTGGGAGTAACACCGGGGAGCTGTTTTTT.